The 5 T cell receptor beta chains below were found in one sample sequenced in a study of radiotherapy plus CTLA-4 blockade in lung cancer. This table comes from immunoSEQ multiplex PCR, and its TCRdb copy is limited to in-frame clones, with some not included. The profile shows 50,000 to 65,000 clones, about 80% of them singletons. The specimen comprised peripheral blood, sampled from a patient treated with radiotherapy plus ipilimumab. The receptors originated from a human donor with non-small cell lung cancer who had a partial response to radiotherapy plus ipilimumab.

V usage is TRBV13 and J usage is TRBJ1-1, with TRBD1 identical over 10 bases. The ends lost 3 bases at V and 8 bases at J; junction bases unmatched: 0. Germline V gene lookup returns CDR1 PRHDT and CDR2 FYEKMQ (reference sequence). This CDR3 is built from 12 residues. The CDR3, as DNA: TGTGCCAGCAGCTTGACAGGGGGCGAAGCTTTCTTT. Translating gives CASSLTGGEAFF.

Details on this clone: The conserved final phenylalanine or tryptophan is absent from the CDR3, which likely points to a read error. This chain links TRBV10-3 with TRBJ1-2; 11 nucleotides align to TRBD1. This CDR3 comprises 15 residues. Germline CDR1 ENHRY, CDR2 SYGVKD. V lost 10 bases and J lost 5; bases outside the gene matches: 12. The CDR3, as DNA: TGTGCCAACGGACAGGGGGCCGATACGCCTTATGGCTACACCCTC. Translation gives CANGQGADTPYGYTL.

This clone has only one observation. This chain joins TRBV6-1 and TRBJ1-4; tentatively, D is TRBD1 (5 bases). CDR3 length equals 19 residues. The V gene lost 2 bases and the J gene lost 3 bases, with 22 bases spanning the gap. Germline values: CDR1 MNHNS, CDR2 SASEGT. In DNA, the CDR3 is TGTGCCAGCAGTGAATTCCCACCGGGACTGGGTGGGGCTAATGAAAAACTGTTTTTT. This gives the protein CASSEFPPGLGGANEKLFF.

The J gene is TRBJ1-5, the V gene TRBV2; D unclear. The V and J ends lost 6 bases and 6 bases respectively, with 12 bases between them. CDR1 and CDR2 from the germline V gene are SNHLY and FYNNEI. The CDR3 has 13 residues. The CDR3 loop is CASRKESGQPQHF. The CDR3 bases are TGTGCCAGCAGGAAGGAGTCCGGTCAGCCCCAGCATTTT.

The chain recombines TRBV7-6 with TRBJ2-7, with D possibly TRBD1 on 6 matching bases. Germline values: CDR1 SGHVS, CDR2 FNYEAQ. Trimming removed 0 bases at V and 3 bases at J, with 9 bases between. There are 14 residues in the CDR3. The CDR3 bases are TGTGCCAGCAGCTTAGCTGGCAGGGGCTACGAGCAGTACTTC. As protein: CASSLAGRGYEQYF.